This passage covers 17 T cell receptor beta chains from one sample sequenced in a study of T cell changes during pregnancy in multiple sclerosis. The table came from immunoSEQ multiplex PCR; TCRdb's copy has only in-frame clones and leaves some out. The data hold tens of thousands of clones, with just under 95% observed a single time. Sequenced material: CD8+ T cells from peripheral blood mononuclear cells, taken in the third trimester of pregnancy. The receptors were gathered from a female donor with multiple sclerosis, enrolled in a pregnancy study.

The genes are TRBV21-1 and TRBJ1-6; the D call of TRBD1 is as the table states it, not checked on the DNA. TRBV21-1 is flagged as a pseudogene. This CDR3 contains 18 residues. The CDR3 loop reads CASSKGQGPSSYNSPLHF. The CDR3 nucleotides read TGTGCCAGCAGCAAAGGACAGGGGCCGAGCTCCTATAATTCACCCCTCCACTTT.

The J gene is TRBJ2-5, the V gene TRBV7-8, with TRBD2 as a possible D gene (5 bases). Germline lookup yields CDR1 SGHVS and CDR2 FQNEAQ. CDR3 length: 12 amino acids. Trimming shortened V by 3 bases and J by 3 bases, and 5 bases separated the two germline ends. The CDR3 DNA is TGTGCCAGCAGCTTCGGGAAAGAGACCCAGTACTTC. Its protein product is CASSFGKETQYF.

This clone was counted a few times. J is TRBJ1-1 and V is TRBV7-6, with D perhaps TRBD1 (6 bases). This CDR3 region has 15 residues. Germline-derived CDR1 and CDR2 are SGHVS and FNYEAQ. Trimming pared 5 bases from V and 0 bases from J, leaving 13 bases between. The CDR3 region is CASSIGQSMNTEAFF. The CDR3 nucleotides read TGTGCCAGCAGCATCGGACAGAGCATGAACACTGAAGCTTTCTTT.

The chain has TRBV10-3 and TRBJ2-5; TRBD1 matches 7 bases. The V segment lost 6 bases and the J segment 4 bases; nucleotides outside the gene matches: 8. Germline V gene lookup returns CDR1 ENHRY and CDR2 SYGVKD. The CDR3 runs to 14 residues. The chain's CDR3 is CAISRTGVRETQYF. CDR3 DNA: TGTGCCATCAGCAGGACAGGCGTTAGAGAGACCCAGTACTTC.

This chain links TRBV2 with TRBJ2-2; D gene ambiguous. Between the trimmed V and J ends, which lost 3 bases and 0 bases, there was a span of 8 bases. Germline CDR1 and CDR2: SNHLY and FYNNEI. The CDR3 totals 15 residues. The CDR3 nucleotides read TGTGCCAGCAGTGACTATGAGACGAACACCGGGGAGCTGTTTTTT. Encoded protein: CASSDYETNTGELFF. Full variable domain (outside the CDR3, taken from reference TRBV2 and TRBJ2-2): EPEVTQTPSHQVTQMGQEVILRCVPISNHLYFYWYRQILGQKVEFLVSFYNNEISEKSEIFDDQFSVERPDGSNFTLKIRSTKLEDSAMYFCASSDYETNTGELFFGEGSRLTVL.

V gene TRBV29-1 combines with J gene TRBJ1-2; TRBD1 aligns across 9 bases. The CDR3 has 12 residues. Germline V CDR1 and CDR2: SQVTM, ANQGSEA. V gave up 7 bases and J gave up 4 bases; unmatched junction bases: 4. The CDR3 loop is CSAKQGAYGYTF. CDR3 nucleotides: TGCAGCGCCAAACAGGGGGCCTATGGCTACACCTTC. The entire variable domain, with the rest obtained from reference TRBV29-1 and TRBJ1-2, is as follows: SAVISQKPSRDICQRGTSLTIQCQVDSQVTMMFWYRQQPGQSLTLIATANQGSEATYESGFVIDKFPISRPNLTFSTLTVSNMSPEDSSIYLCSAKQGAYGYTFGSGTRLTVV.

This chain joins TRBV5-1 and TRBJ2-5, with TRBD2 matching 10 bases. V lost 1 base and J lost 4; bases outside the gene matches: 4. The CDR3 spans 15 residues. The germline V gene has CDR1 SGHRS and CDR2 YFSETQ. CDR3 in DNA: TGCGCCAGCAGCTTGAGCGGGGGGGACGGAGAGACCCAGTACTTC. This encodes CASSLSGGDGETQYF.

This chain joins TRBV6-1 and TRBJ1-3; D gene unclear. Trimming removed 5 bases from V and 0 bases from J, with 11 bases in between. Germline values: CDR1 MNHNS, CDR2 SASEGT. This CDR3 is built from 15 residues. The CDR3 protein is CASSLELYSGNTIYF. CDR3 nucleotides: TGTGCCAGCAGTCTCGAACTTTACTCTGGAAACACCATATATTTT.

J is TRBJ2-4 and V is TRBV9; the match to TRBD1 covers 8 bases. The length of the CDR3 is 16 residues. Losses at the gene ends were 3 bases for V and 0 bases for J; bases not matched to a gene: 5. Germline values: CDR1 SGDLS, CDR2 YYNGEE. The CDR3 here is CASSDTGGVAKNIQYF. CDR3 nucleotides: TGTGCCAGCAGCGACACAGGGGGAGTAGCCAAAAACATTCAGTACTTC.

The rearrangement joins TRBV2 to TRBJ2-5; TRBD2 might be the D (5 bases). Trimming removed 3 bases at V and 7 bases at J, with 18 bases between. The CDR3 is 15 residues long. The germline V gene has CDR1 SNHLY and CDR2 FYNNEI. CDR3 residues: CASSEGSSAFGTQYF. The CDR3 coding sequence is TGTGCCAGCAGTGAGGGAAGTAGCGCATTCGGGACCCAGTACTTC.

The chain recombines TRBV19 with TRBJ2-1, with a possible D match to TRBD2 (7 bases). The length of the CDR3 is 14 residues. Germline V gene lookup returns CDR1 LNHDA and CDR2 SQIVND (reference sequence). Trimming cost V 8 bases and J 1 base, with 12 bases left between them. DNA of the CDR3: TGTGCCAGTGGGAGGGGGGTGTCCTACAATGAGCAGTTCTTC. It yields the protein CASGRGVSYNEQFF.

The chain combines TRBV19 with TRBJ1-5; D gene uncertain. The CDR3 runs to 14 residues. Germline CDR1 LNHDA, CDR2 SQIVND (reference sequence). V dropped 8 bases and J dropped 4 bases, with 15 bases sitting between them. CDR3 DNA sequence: TGTGCCAGTCGATACGCGGAGGCAAATCAGCCCCAGCATTTT. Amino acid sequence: CASRYAEANQPQHF.

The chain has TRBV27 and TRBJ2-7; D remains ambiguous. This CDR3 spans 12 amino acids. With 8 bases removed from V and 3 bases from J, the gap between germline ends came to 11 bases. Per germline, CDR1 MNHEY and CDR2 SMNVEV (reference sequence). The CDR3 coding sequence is TGTGCCAGCGGCCCGCTGCTCTACGAGCAGTACTTC. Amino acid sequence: CASGPLLYEQYF.

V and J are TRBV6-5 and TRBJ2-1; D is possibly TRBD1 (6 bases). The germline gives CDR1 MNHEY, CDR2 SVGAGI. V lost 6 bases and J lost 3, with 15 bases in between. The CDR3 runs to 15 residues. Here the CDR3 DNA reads TGTGCCAGCAGCTTACGGGTAGGGGGCTACAATGAGCAGTTCTTC. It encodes CASSLRVGGYNEQFF.

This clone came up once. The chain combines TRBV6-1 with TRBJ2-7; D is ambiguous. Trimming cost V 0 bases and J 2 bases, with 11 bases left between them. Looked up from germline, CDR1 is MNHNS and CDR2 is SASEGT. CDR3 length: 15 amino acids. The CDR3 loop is CASSEAGSTAYEQYF. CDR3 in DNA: TGTGCCAGCAGTGAAGCCGGTTCCACCGCCTACGAGCAGTACTTC.

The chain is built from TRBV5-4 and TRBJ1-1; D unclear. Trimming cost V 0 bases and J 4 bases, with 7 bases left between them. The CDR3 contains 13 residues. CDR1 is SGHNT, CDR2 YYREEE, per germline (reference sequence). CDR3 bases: TGTGCCAGCAGCTTGGGAGGGATCACTGAAGCTTTCTTT. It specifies CASSLGGITEAFF.

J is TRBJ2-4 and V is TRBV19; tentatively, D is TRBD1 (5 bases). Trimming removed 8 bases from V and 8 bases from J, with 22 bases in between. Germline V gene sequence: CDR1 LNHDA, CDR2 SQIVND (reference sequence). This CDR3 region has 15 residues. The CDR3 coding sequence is TGTGCCAGTTGGAGTGGACCTGGGAAGGGGTACATTCAGTACTTC. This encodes CASWSGPGKGYIQYF.